This T cell receptor beta chain was identified in a study of CD8 T cell repertoires and HIV-1 epitope variants. The method was immunoSEQ multiplex PCR; TCRdb's version includes in-frame clones alone and lacks a portion of them. The sample holds 80,000 to 95,000 clones; just under 75% are singletons and the top ten take about a quarter. The J segment lost 4 bases and the V segment lost 7 bases, leaving 18 bases of the junction unmatched. This CDR3 spans 17 amino acids. The germline CDR1 and CDR2 sequences are LNHNV and YYDKDF (reference sequence). This receptor was identified in a male donor with HIV. V usage is TRBV15 and J usage is TRBJ2-5; 7 nucleotides match TRBD2. The sequenced sample was uncultured baseline CD8+ T cells from peripheral blood mononuclear cells (PBMCs). DNA of the CDR3: TGTGCCACCAAATCCCGACCCTTACTAGCGTTCGGAGAGACCCAGTACTTC. This encodes CATKSRPLLAFGETQYF. The whole variable domain, filled in from reference TRBV15 and TRBJ2-5, reads DAMVIQNPRYQVTQFGKPVTLSCSQTLNHNVMYWYQQKSSQAPKLLFHYYDKDFNNEADTPDNFQSRRPNTSFCFLDIRSPGLGDTAMYLCATKSRPLLAFGETQYFGPGTRLLVL.